Presented here are 9 T cell receptor beta chains from one specimen sequenced in a study of T cell responses to AZD1222 COVID-19 vaccine. Assay: immunoSEQ multiplex PCR; the TCRdb copy retains only in-frame clones and omits some. The sample contains 130,000 or so clones, just over 85% of which appear only once. The source material was peripheral blood, sampled on day 0 of AZD1222 vaccination. Every receptor here comes from an adult in good health.

The gene calls are TRBV24-1 and TRBJ1-2; D may be TRBD1 (6 bases). The CDR3 covers 13 residues. Per germline, CDR1 KGHDR and CDR2 SFDVKD. Trimming left V 9 bases short and J 5 bases short, with 15 bases between. CDR3 bases: TGTGCCACCTTTGACCCGGGGGCATATGGCTACACCTTC. This gives the protein CATFDPGAYGYTF.

This chain uses TRBV7-9 with TRBJ1-1; 7 bases match TRBD1. J gave up 0 bases and V 11 bases, and 3 bases lay outside the gene matches. The CDR3 is made up of 12 amino acids. Looked up from germline, CDR1 is SEHNR and CDR2 is FQNEAQ (reference sequence). CDR3 amino acids: CAGDRVNTEAFF. The DNA for the CDR3 is TGTGCCGGCGACAGGGTGAACACTGAAGCTTTCTTT.

This chain connects TRBV19 to TRBJ1-1; TRBD1 is a possible D gene (5 bases). The CDR3 is 12 amino acids. Germline CDR1 and CDR2: LNHDA and SQIVND (reference sequence). V was trimmed by 6 bases and J by 4 bases, leaving 9 bases between them. CDR3 nucleotides: TGTGCCAGTAGGCCTGGGGCCACTGAAGCTTTCTTT. It translates to CASRPGATEAFF.

The chain has TRBV29-1 and TRBJ1-4; a weak D match, TRBD1 (5 bases). CDR1 and CDR2 from the germline V gene are SQVTM and ANQGSEA. The CDR3 extends over 14 amino acids. V lost 7 bases and J lost 7, with 19 bases in between. CDR3 nucleotides: TGCAGCGCAACCGCGAGGGGTTTTAGTGAAAAACTGTTTTTT. It codes for CSATARGFSEKLFF.

V usage is TRBV18 and J usage is TRBJ1-4; 9 nucleotides line up with TRBD1. This CDR3 is built from 15 residues. The ends lost 0 bases at V and 7 bases at J; junction bases unmatched: 3. Germline V gives CDR1 KGHSH, CDR2 LQKENI. The CDR3 DNA reads TGTGCCAGCTCACCACCGGGACAGGGTGGTGAAAAACTGTTTTTT. Its protein is CASSPPGQGGEKLFF.

The genes are TRBV7-6 and TRBJ2-2, with D unresolved. V dropped 1 base and J dropped 2 bases, with 5 bases sitting between them. Germline loops: CDR1 SGHVS, CDR2 FNYEAQ. The CDR3 is 14 amino acids. CDR3 region: CASSLDLNTGELFF. The CDR3 region has the DNA TGTGCCAGCAGCTTAGACTTAAACACCGGGGAGCTGTTTTTT.

The chain joins TRBV4-1 to TRBJ1-5; TRBD1 might be the D (5 bases). Germline V gene data show CDR1 as MGHRA and CDR2 as YSYEKL. The CDR3 spans 15 residues. Trimming removed 0 bases at V and 4 bases at J, with 10 bases between. The CDR3 region has the DNA TGCGCCAGCAGCCAAGAGGGGGGATTGAATCAGCCCCAGCATTTT. Amino acid sequence: CASSQEGGLNQPQHF.

The chain is built from TRBV18 and TRBJ2-7; D tentatively fits TRBD1 or TRBD2 (5 bases each). The CDR3 sequence is 17 residues long. The V gene's germline CDR1 is KGHSH and CDR2 LQKENI. Trimming stripped 1 base from V and 3 bases from J, with 19 bases between. CDR3 nucleotides: TGTGCCAGCTCACCACTTGGGACCCAGAGAAGGGGCTACGAGCAGTACTTC. Encoded protein: CASSPLGTQRRGYEQYF.

This sequence joins TRBV7-9 and TRBJ1-2; maybe TRBD1 (6 bases). Germline V gives CDR1 SEHNR, CDR2 FQNEAQ (reference sequence). Trimming removed 5 bases at V and 2 bases at J, with 18 bases between. The CDR3 is made up of 16 amino acids. This CDR3 reads CASSRFLTGLNYGYTF. Written as DNA, the CDR3 is TGTGCCAGCAGCCGTTTCCTAACAGGGTTGAACTATGGCTACACCTTC.